These T cell receptor beta chains were read from a single sample in a study of response to subunit inactivated influenza vaccine. TCRdb analysed the RT-PCR reads with MiXCR anew, one entry per CDR3 protein. The top ten clones hold 10% of a sample with 290,000 or so distinct CDR3 sequences, about 20% of them seen once. The specimen was PBMCs from blood, collected roughly 20 months after vaccination. The source of these receptors is a man between 50 and 75 years old who received an inactivated influenza vaccine. CDR3s include the opening cysteine and the closing phenylalanine or tryptophan. A D gene is named only where the DNA matches it firmly. Size is omitted from some rows. Given values are once, few, many or a class for expanded clones.

TRBV28	-	-	TRBJ2-3	12	CASLTHTDTQYF	TGTGCCAGCCTTACTCACACAGATACGCAGTATTTT
TRBV12-3/TRBV12-4	-	TRBD1	TRBJ1-5	13	CATKGGWDQPQHF	TGTGCCACAAAAGGGGGCTGGGATCAGCCCCAGCATTTT
TRBV5-4	-	-	TRBJ2-3	17	CASSFEPVGENADTQYF	TGTGCCAGCAGCTTCGAGCCCGTAGGGGAGAACGCAGATACGCAGTATTTT
TRBV5-1	many	TRBD1	TRBJ2-7	14	CASSLGQGAYEQYF	TGTGCCAGCAGCTTAGGACAGGGGGCTTACGAGCAGTACTTC
TRBV20-1	-	TRBD1	TRBJ2-1	15	CSARSGTGIYNEQFF	TGCAGTGCTAGATCTGGGACAGGTATCTACAATGAGCAGTTCTTC
TRBV5-1	-	-	TRBJ1-4	16	CASSLATGTTNEKLFF	TGCGCCAGCAGCTTGGCAACCGGGACAACAAATGAAAAACTGTTTTTT
TRBV4-1	-	-	TRBJ2-2	13	CASSHPATGELFF	TGCGCCAGCAGCCACCCGGCCACCGGGGAGCTGTTTTTT
TRBV29-1	-	-	TRBJ2-3	13	CSAGGRVTDTQYF	TGCAGCGCCGGGGGAAGGGTCACAGATACGCAGTATTTT
TRBV11-2	-	TRBD1	TRBJ2-5	17	CASSLGTIQGTGETQYF	TGTGCCAGCAGCTTAGGCACTATACAGGGGACGGGGGAGACCCAGTACTTC
TRBV6-2/TRBV6-3	few	-	TRBJ1-1	12	CASKTPNTEAFF	TGTGCCAGCAAAACCCCGAACACTGAAGCTTTCTTT
TRBV5-5	-	-	TRBJ1-2	15	CASSPQMGTNYGYTF	TGTGCCAGCAGCCCCCAGATGGGAACTAACTATGGCTACACCTTC
TRBV7-9	few	-	TRBJ1-6	14	CASSSYRDNSPLHF	TGTGCCAGCAGCTCGTACCGGGATAATTCACCCCTCCACTTT
TRBV6-5	few	-	TRBJ1-3	16	CASSYSWRGYGNTIYF	TGTGCCAGCAGTTACTCATGGCGCGGATATGGAAACACCATATATTTT
TRBV6-1	many	-	TRBJ1-5	14	CATMQGKGNQPQHF	TGTGCCACAATGCAGGGGAAAGGCAATCAGCCCCAGCATTTT
TRBV4-1	many	TRBD1	TRBJ1-2	16	CASSHVQGAFNYGYTF	TGCGCCAGCAGCCACGTACAGGGGGCATTCAACTATGGCTACACCTTC
TRBV5-6	-	-	TRBJ2-7	14	CASSSGDSTYEQYF	TGTGCCAGCAGCTCCGGGGACTCCACCTACGAGCAGTACTTC
TRBV11-2	few	-	TRBJ2-1	16	CASSSGRGALGDEQFF	TGTGCCAGCAGCTCAGGCCGGGGGGCCCTGGGGGATGAGCAGTTCTTC
TRBV5-4	-	-	TRBJ2-1	16	CASSTTSANSYNEQFF	TGTGCCAGCAGCACCACCAGCGCCAATAGTTACAATGAGCAGTTCTTC
TRBV14	-	TRBD1	TRBJ2-5	16	CASSQGSQGAQETQYF	TGTGCCAGCAGCCAAGGTTCACAGGGGGCCCAAGAGACCCAGTACTTC
TRBV2	-	TRBD2	TRBJ2-7	14	CASSQTTGGWEQYF	TGTGCCAGCAGCCAAACGACCGGGGGGTGGGAGCAGTACTTC
TRBV2	many	-	TRBJ1-4	16	CASSENKRTTNEKLFF	TGTGCCAGCAGTGAAAACAAAAGAACAACTAATGAAAAACTGTTTTTT
TRBV27	-	TRBD2	TRBJ2-3	14	CASKVGGGTDTQYF	TGTGCCAGCAAAGTTGGGGGGGGCACAGATACGCAGTATTTT